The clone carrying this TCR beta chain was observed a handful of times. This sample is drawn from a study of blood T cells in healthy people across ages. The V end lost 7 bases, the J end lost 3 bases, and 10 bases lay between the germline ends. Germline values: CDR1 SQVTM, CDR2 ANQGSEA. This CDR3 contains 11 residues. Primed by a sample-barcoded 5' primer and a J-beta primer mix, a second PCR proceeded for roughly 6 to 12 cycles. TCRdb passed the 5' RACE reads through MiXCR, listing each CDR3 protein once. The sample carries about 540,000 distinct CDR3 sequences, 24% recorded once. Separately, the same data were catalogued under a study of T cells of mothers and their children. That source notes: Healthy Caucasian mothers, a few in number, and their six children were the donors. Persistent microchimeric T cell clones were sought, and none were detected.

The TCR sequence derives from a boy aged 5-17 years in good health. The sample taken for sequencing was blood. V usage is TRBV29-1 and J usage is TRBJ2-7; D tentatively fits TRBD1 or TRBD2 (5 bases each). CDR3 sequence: CSAGDLYEQYF. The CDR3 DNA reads TGCAGCGCCGGGGACCTCTACGAGCAGTACTTC.